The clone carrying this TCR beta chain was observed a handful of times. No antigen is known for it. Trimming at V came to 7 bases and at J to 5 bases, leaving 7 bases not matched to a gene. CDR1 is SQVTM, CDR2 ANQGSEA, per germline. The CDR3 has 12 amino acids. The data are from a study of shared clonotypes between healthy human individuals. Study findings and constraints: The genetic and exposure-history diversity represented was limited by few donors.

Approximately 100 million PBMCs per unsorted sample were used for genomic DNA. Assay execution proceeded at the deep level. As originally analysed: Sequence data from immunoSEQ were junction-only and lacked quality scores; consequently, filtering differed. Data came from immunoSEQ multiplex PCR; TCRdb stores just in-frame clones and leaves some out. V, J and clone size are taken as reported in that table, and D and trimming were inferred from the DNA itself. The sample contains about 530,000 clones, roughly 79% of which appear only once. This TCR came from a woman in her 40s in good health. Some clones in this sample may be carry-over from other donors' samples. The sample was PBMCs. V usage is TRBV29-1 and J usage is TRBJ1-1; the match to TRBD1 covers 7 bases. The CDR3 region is CSARQGSTEAFF. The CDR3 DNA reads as TGCAGCGCCAGACAGGGAAGTACTGAAGCTTTCTTT.